What follows are 32 T cell receptor beta chains derived from one specimen sequenced in a study of T cells in localized non-small cell lung cancer. Data came from immunoSEQ multiplex PCR; TCRdb stores just in-frame clones and leaves some out. The sample has 40,000 to 55,000 clones, over 60% seen once. Sequenced here: PBMCs, sampled before any cancer treatment. All receptors come from a woman aged 35 to 69 with stage II lung adenocarcinoma.

This chain uses TRBV18 with TRBJ2-6; no clear D. The V gene lost 2 bases and the J gene lost 1 base, with 3 bases spanning the gap. The germline CDR1 and CDR2 sequences are KGHSH and LQKENI. The CDR3 spans 14 residues. CDR3 coding DNA: TGTGCCAGCTCACCAGGGTCTGGGGCCAACGTCCTGACTTTC. Its protein is CASSPGSGANVLTF.

The V gene is TRBV9, the J gene TRBJ2-1; possible D gene TRBD1, 5 bases. The CDR3 is 16 residues long. Germline V CDR1 and CDR2: SGDLS, YYNGEE. V was clipped by 0 bases and J by 5 bases, with 15 bases between them. CDR3 nucleotide sequence: TGTGCCAGCAGCGTAGGCCCTCAGGGTGGGAACAATGAGCAGTTCTTC. Translating gives CASSVGPQGGNNEQFF.

The gene calls are TRBV7-7 and TRBJ2-2, with D perhaps assigned TRBD1 or TRBD2 (6 bases each). Germline-derived CDR1 and CDR2 are SSHAT and FNYEAQ (reference sequence). CDR3 length equals 13 residues. The CDR3: CAGGPSFTGELFF. DNA for the CDR3: TGTGCTGGGGGGCCCTCCTTCACCGGGGAGCTGTTTTTT.

V usage is TRBV2 and J usage is TRBJ1-1; 8 nucleotides match TRBD1. There are 16 residues in the CDR3. V was pared by 7 bases and J by 0 bases, with 10 bases of the junction left unmatched. Germline V gene data show CDR1 as SNHLY and CDR2 as FYNNEI. The CDR3 coding sequence is TGTGCCAGCAAAGAAACAGGGGGTTCCATGAACACTGAAGCTTTCTTT. Translation gives CASKETGGSMNTEAFF.

The rearrangement uses TRBV5-5 and TRBJ1-3; D unclear. V gave up 3 bases and J gave up 6 bases, with 4 bases separating them. Per the germline V gene, CDR1 is SGHKS and CDR2 is YYEKEE (reference sequence). The CDR3 is made up of 11 amino acids. In DNA, the CDR3 is TGTGCCAGCAGCTCATTAAACACCATATATTTT. Its protein product is CASSSLNTIYF.

The DNA for the CDR3 is TGTGCCAGCAGCGGGGCGAGGAATGGCTACACCTTC. Translation: CASSGARNGYTF. The rearrangement uses TRBV6-6 and TRBJ1-2; D is perhaps TRBD1 (5 bases). Trimming cost V 6 bases and J 6 bases, with 11 bases left between them. The CDR3 has 12 residues. Germline CDR1 is MNHNY and CDR2 is SVGAGI (reference sequence).

The chain links TRBV5-4 to TRBJ1-2; TRBD1 matches at 11 bases. V was clipped by 2 bases and J by 7 bases; unmatched bases: 4. The germline V gene encodes CDR1 SGHNT and CDR2 YYREEE (reference sequence). The CDR3 has 14 residues. The CDR3 sequence: CASSFGQGAPGYTF. The CDR3 DNA follows: TGTGCCAGCAGCTTTGGACAGGGGGCGCCTGGCTACACCTTC.

This chain joins TRBV4-2 and TRBJ1-2; no clear D gene. V lost 1 base to trimming and J lost 6 bases, with 6 bases between them. This CDR3 has 12 amino acids. Germline loops: CDR1 LGHNA, CDR2 YNFKEQ. The CDR3 sequence is CASSQGFDGYTF. DNA for the CDR3: TGTGCCAGCAGCCAAGGATTCGATGGCTACACCTTC.

The chain employs TRBV5-1 and TRBJ1-2; D call uncertain. Germline V CDR1 and CDR2: SGHRS, YFSETQ. CDR3 length: 14 residues. The V end lost 0 bases, the J end lost 2 bases, and 8 bases lay between the germline ends. The CDR3 spells CASSLAQLNYGYTF. In DNA, the CDR3 is TGCGCCAGCAGCTTGGCACAACTAAACTATGGCTACACCTTC.

The CDR3 bases are TGTGCCAGCAGTTACGATAGCGGGGCCTACAATGAGCAGTTCTTC. As protein: CASSYDSGAYNEQFF. V usage is TRBV6-5 and J usage is TRBJ2-1, with 8 bases aligning to TRBD2. This CDR3 is 15 amino acids long. J lost 2 bases, V lost 2 bases, and 2 bases had no gene match. Germline V gives CDR1 MNHEY, CDR2 SVGAGI.

V gene TRBV30 combines with J gene TRBJ1-1; D ambiguous. This CDR3 has 13 amino acids. Germline V gene lookup returns CDR1 GTSNPN and CDR2 SVGIG (reference sequence). The ends were cut back, 0 bases at V and 6 bases at J, with 11 bases in the middle. CDR3 region: CAWSVLEGAEAFF. For the CDR3, the DNA is TGTGCCTGGAGTGTACTAGAGGGCGCTGAAGCTTTCTTT.

This chain joins TRBV5-4 and TRBJ2-3; 7 bases are shared with TRBD1. The V and J ends lost 1 base and 3 bases, in that order; junction bases with no gene match: 8. The CDR3 consists of 16 residues. The germline gives CDR1 SGHNT, CDR2 YYREEE (reference sequence). The CDR3 loop is CASSLHTDRETDTQYF. In DNA, the CDR3 is TGTGCCAGCAGCTTGCATACTGACAGGGAGACAGATACGCAGTATTTT.

This sequence joins TRBV28 and TRBJ1-2; no definite D call. The CDR3 runs 12 residues. Germline V gives CDR1 MDHEN, CDR2 SYDVKM. Trimming left V 5 bases short and J 1 base short, with 5 bases between. CDR3 region: CASSKNNYGYTF. CDR3 coding DNA: TGTGCCAGCAGTAAGAATAACTATGGCTACACCTTC.

V usage is TRBV19 and J usage is TRBJ2-5, with D unclear. The CDR3 runs 13 residues. Looked up from germline, CDR1 is LNHDA and CDR2 is SQIVND (reference sequence). V was trimmed by 4 bases and J by 4 bases, leaving 10 bases between them. The CDR3, as DNA: TGTGCCAGTAGTACGCTAAGTGGAGAGACCCAGTACTTC. This sequence encodes CASSTLSGETQYF.

The chain combines TRBV27 with TRBJ1-6; D is unresolved. The germline V gene encodes CDR1 MNHEY and CDR2 SMNVEV (reference sequence). With 5 bases removed from V and 7 bases from J, the gap between germline ends came to 21 bases. CDR3 length: 17 amino acids. DNA for the CDR3: TGTGCCAGCAGTCCCCGCCTCCGCACCGGTGGCAATTCACCCCTCCACTTT. Translating it yields CASSPRLRTGGNSPLHF.

The DNA of the CDR3 is TGTGCCAGCGAACCTCACCCCGGGGAGCTGTTTTTT. Its translation is CASEPHPGELFF. The chain employs TRBV7-2 and TRBJ2-2; no definite D call. Trimming removed 8 bases from V and 6 bases from J, with 10 bases in between. The CDR3 is 12 residues long. The V gene's germline CDR1 is SGHTA and CDR2 FQGNSA.

This chain uses TRBV7-2 with TRBJ2-3; 10 positions agree with TRBD2. In germline, CDR1 is SGHTA, CDR2 FQGNSA. The CDR3 covers 18 residues. V shed 0 bases, J shed 2 bases, and the junction held 8 bases outside the gene matches. This CDR3 reads CASSLASSSGGATDTQYF. As DNA, the CDR3 is TGTGCCAGCAGCTTAGCGTCCTCGAGCGGGGGGGCCACAGATACGCAGTATTTT.

The chain couples TRBV19 to TRBJ1-2, with 8 positions matching TRBD1. Germline-derived CDR1 and CDR2 are LNHDA and SQIVND (reference sequence). J gave up 7 bases and V 9 bases, and 10 bases lay outside the gene matches. The CDR3 length is 13 residues. The CDR3 loop reads CASQNRGVAGYTF. The CDR3 DNA sequence: TGTGCCAGCCAGAACAGGGGGGTCGCTGGCTACACCTTC.

This chain connects TRBV28 to TRBJ1-2; 8 bases align to TRBD1. Germline V gene data show CDR1 as MDHEN and CDR2 as SYDVKM. The V segment lost 3 bases and the J segment 8 bases; nucleotides outside the gene matches: 11. The CDR3 is made up of 15 amino acids. The DNA of the CDR3 is TGTGCCAGCAGTTTTTCCAGGGGGCAGGGTGGAGGCTACACCTTC. It is translated as CASSFSRGQGGGYTF.

Note on this clone: The junction shows a germline mismatch at one end, possibly a read error. CDR3 loop: CASSHSQGGANYGYTF. The CDR3 DNA is TGTGCCAGCAGTCACTCCCAGGGGGGGGCTAACTATGGCTACACCTTC. V usage is TRBV6-5 and J usage is TRBJ1-2; 7 nucleotides line up with TRBD1. Germline loops: CDR1 MNHEY, CDR2 SVGAGI. The CDR3 totals 16 residues.

This chain connects TRBV7-9 to TRBJ1-4; weak D call: TRBD1 (5 bases). Germline V gene sequence: CDR1 SEHNR, CDR2 FQNEAQ (reference sequence). V was shortened by 1 base and J by 8 bases, with 11 bases between the two germline ends. The CDR3 has 14 residues. CDR3 in DNA: TGTGCCAGCAGCTTAGTGGGGCCCGGGGAAAAACTGTTTTTT. Translation gives CASSLVGPGEKLFF.

The J gene is TRBJ2-1, the V gene TRBV9; 13 bases are a match to TRBD2. The CDR3 runs 15 residues. Germline V gene lookup returns CDR1 SGDLS and CDR2 YYNGEE. The V and J ends lost 2 bases and 8 bases, in that order; junction bases with no gene match: 4. CDR3 loop: CASSVTSGGADEQFF. DNA for the CDR3: TGTGCCAGCAGCGTTACTAGCGGGGGGGCTGATGAGCAGTTCTTC.

This clone was observed a few times. The V call is TRBV6-1, the J call TRBJ1-6; TRBD1 is a possible D gene (6 bases). This CDR3 contains 14 residues. Trimming took off 6 bases at V and 7 bases at J, with 13 bases between the two ends. Germline V gives CDR1 MNHNS, CDR2 SASEGT. CDR3: CASRERGGNSPLHF. The CDR3 DNA reads as TGTGCCAGCAGGGAGAGGGGGGGAAATTCACCCCTCCACTTT.

The chain joins TRBV27 to TRBJ1-1, with a tentative D call TRBD1 (5 bases). The ends were cut back, 1 base at V and 3 bases at J, with 12 bases in the middle. The CDR3 extends over 15 amino acids. Germline CDR1 and CDR2: MNHEY and SMNVEV (reference sequence). CDR3 sequence: CASSLFSGGDTEAFF. In nucleotides, the CDR3 is TGTGCCAGCAGTTTATTCAGCGGGGGGGACACTGAAGCTTTCTTT.

The chain has TRBV18 and TRBJ1-1; D perhaps matches TRBD1 (5 bases). Trimming took off 2 bases at V and 2 bases at J, with 12 bases between the two ends. CDR3 length equals 15 residues. The germline gives CDR1 KGHSH, CDR2 LQKENI. DNA for the CDR3: TGTGCCAGCTCACCATTACAGACAGTTAACACTGAAGCTTTCTTT. It yields the protein CASSPLQTVNTEAFF. Filled out from reference TRBV18 and TRBJ1-1, the complete variable domain reads NAGVMQNPRHLVRRRGQEARLRCSPMKGHSHVYWYRQLPEEGLKFMVYLQKENIIDESGMPKERFSAEFPKEGPSILRIQQVVRGDSAAYFCASSPLQTVNTEAFFGQGTRLTVV.

As for this clone: Sequence at one end of the junction differs from germline and may be a read error. The chain combines TRBV7-3 with TRBJ2-1; TRBD1 might be the D (6 bases). The CDR3 spans 15 residues. Germline loops: CDR1 SGHTA, CDR2 FQGTGA. The CDR3 is CASSLTGSTYNEQFF. The CDR3 DNA reads as TGTGCCAGCAGCCTAACAGGGAGCACCTACAATGAGCAGTTCTTC.

The genes are TRBV6-1 and TRBJ2-7; TRBD2 aligns across 7 bases. The CDR3 consists of 14 residues. Germline lookup yields CDR1 MNHNS and CDR2 SASEGT. V was clipped by 6 bases and J by 4 bases; unmatched bases: 9. The CDR3 nucleotides read TGTGCCAGCAGCCCGGGGGGAACTGGGTACGAGCAGTACTTC. It codes for CASSPGGTGYEQYF.

The V gene is TRBV29-1, the J gene TRBJ2-3; TRBD1 is a possible D gene (6 bases). The CDR3 sequence is 12 residues long. Trimming removed 4 bases at V and 1 base at J, with 6 bases between. Germline V gives CDR1 SQVTM, CDR2 ANQGSEA. The CDR3 reads CSVGQGTDTQYF. Written as DNA, the CDR3 is TGCAGCGTTGGACAGGGCACAGATACGCAGTATTTT.

The chain couples TRBV9 to TRBJ1-2; D remains unclear. Trimming stripped 3 bases from V and 2 bases from J, with 17 bases between. The CDR3 extends over 16 amino acids. Per the germline V gene, CDR1 is SGDLS and CDR2 is YYNGEE. The CDR3 loop is CASSGSGPDTNYGYTF. DNA for the CDR3: TGTGCCAGCAGCGGCAGTGGCCCCGACACGAACTATGGCTACACCTTC.

This chain joins TRBV5-5 and TRBJ1-5, with D unclear. Germline V gene lookup returns CDR1 SGHKS and CDR2 YYEKEE (reference sequence). V was clipped by 3 bases and J by 5 bases, with 9 bases between them. The CDR3 is made up of 13 amino acids. The CDR3 coding sequence is TGTGCCAGCAGCTCCTACACCGATCAGCCCCAGCATTTT. Translation gives CASSSYTDQPQHF.

The CDR3 DNA reads TGCGCCAGCAGCTTGGCGGGGACAGGGGTCAATGAGCAGTTCTTC. Its translation: CASSLAGTGVNEQFF. V and J are TRBV5-1 and TRBJ2-1, with 10 bases that match TRBD1. This CDR3 has 15 residues. CDR1 and CDR2 (germline): SGHRS, YFSETQ. J was trimmed by 6 bases and V by 0 bases; bases with no gene match: 3.

The gene calls are TRBV28 and TRBJ1-2; no clear D gene. In germline, CDR1 is MDHEN, CDR2 SYDVKM. The CDR3 loop spans 15 amino acids. Trimming shortened V by 5 bases and J by 6 bases, and 19 bases separated the two germline ends. The CDR3 nucleotides are TGTGCCAGCAGTCCTCCCGGGCTCCAGGTGGATGGCTACACCTTC. Translating gives CASSPPGLQVDGYTF.